The clone carrying this TCR beta chain was recorded a few times. Its cognate antigen is unknown. The source of the sample is a study of T cells after yellow fever vaccination. Study findings and constraints: Peak timing came faster in the weaker secondary response, day 5 versus 15.

A process of 5'RACE template switching, which added a universal primer site and UMIs, was used to make TCR cDNA. TCRdb re-analysed the 5' RACE reads in MiXCR, keeping a single row per CDR3 protein. The sample includes 500,000 to 650,000 distinct CDR3 sequences, 17% of them seen just once. Germline V gene lookup returns CDR1 SGHAT and CDR2 FQNNGV. This CDR3 is built from 15 residues. V was shortened by 1 base and J by 6 bases, with 13 bases between the two germline ends. The clonotype was recovered from a man younger than 35 who received the YFV17D yellow fever vaccine. The sample consisted of PBMCs, taken 5 to 6 days after the first yellow fever vaccination. The V and J genes are TRBV11-2 and TRBJ2-1, with a tentative D call TRBD1 (6 bases). CDR3 DNA: TGTGCCAGCAGCTTAGGATCAAGCAGGGGCAATGAGCAGTTCTTC. It translates to CASSLGSSRGNEQFF.